This TCR beta chain derives from a study of blood T cell repertoires in COVID-19. As for the study in general: Nucleic acid was either cDNA or gDNA, and it came from T cells, B-cell-depleted T cells, or PBMCs.

The study drew participants aged about 18 to 95 years from 20 to 30 US areas. CDR3 size: 14 residues. V lost 6 bases, J lost 1 base, and 12 bases lay in between. The germline V gene has CDR1 MNHEY and CDR2 SVGAGI. This clone has only one observation. Some clones are missing from TCRdb's copy, which holds only in-frame ones; the method was immunoSEQ multiplex PCR. Here the sample spans roughly 250,000 clones, about 85% being singletons. Sequencing used PBMCs or T cells enriched from blood (not recorded which). The clonotype comes from a woman aged 45-59 years who had recovered from COVID-19. The chain uses TRBV6-5 and TRBJ1-1; perhaps TRBD1 as D (5 bases). The CDR3 sequence is CASRRLTGNTEAFF. The CDR3 coding sequence is TGTGCCAGCAGGCGCCTCACAGGGAACACTGAAGCTTTCTTT.